This T cell receptor beta chain was recovered during a study of T cell responses to AZD1222 COVID-19 vaccine. Concerning this clone itself: Its target is unknown.

Study-wide points: Spike regions recognized by vaccine-associated CD4 TCRs spanned the protein, led by 160-218 and 743-854.

Germline trimming cut 6 bases from V and 4 bases from J; bases unmatched to any gene: 5. The CDR3 has 13 amino acids. Profiled with immunoSEQ multiplex PCR; TCRdb holds only in-frame clones, not every one. Among 110,000 to 150,000 clones listed, about 92% were seen once. The sample consisted of peripheral blood, taken on day 0 of AZD1222 vaccination. The receptor was isolated from an adult in good health. The rearrangement links TRBV12-3 or TRBV12-4 to TRBJ1-1; 7 bases map to TRBD1. CDR3 loop: CASSITGVTEAFF. The CDR3 DNA reads as TGTGCCAGCAGCATTACAGGGGTCACTGAAGCTTTCTTT.